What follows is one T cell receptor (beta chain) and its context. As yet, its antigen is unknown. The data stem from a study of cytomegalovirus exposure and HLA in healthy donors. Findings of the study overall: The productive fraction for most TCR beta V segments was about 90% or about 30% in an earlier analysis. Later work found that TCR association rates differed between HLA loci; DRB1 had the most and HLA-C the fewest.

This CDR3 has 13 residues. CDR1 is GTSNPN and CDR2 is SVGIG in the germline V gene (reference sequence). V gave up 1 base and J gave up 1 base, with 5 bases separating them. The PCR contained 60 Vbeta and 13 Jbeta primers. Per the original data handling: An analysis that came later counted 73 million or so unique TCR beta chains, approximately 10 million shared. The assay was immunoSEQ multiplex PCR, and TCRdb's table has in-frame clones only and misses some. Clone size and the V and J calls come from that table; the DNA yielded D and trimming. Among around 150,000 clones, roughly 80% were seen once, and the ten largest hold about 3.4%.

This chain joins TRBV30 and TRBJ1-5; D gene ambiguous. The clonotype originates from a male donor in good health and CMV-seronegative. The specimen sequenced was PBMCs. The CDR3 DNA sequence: TGTGCCTGGAGTGCCGTCAGCAATCAGCCCCAGCATTTT. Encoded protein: CAWSAVSNQPQHF.